These T cell receptor beta chains were read from a single sample in a study of post-analysis software for immune sequencing data. TCRdb reanalysed the PCR reads using MiXCR and keeps one entry per CDR3 protein. This table holds roughly 800,000 distinct CDR3 sequences, 53% found once. What was sequenced was blood. These receptors all stem from a girl between 10 and 17 years old with multiple sclerosis. Each CDR3 is given with its conserved first and last residue. The order of the fields is J gene, D gene, V gene, CDR3 protein. A D gene is named only where the DNA matches it firmly.

TRBJ1-2,-,TRBV5-1,CASSLGPGAGGYTF
TRBJ1-2,-,TRBV9,CASSVGLPGGYTF
TRBJ1-4,TRBD1,TRBV10-3,CASKGASEKLFF
TRBJ2-7,-,TRBV5-1,CASSLGPSTAEQYF
TRBJ2-7,-,TRBV14,CASSQGAHFTYEQYF
TRBJ2-1,TRBD2,TRBV20-1,CSAVSLRGGHTEQFF
TRBJ1-2,-,TRBV7-9,CASSVTGTPEGYTF
TRBJ2-5,-,TRBV29-1,CSVRRGHQETQYF
TRBJ2-5,TRBD1,TRBV3-1,CASSQGTDRDQETQYF
TRBJ1-2,-,TRBV6-1,CASSEANGYGYTF
TRBJ2-7,TRBD1,TRBV5-1,CASSLEWTGSYEQYF
TRBJ2-4,TRBD2,TRBV20-1,CSARVASGGTKNVQYF
TRBJ2-5,-,TRBV6-5,CASSPPRGETQYF
-,-,TRBV12-3/TRBV12-4,CASSFGIRGEQYF
TRBJ2-4,-,TRBV29-1,CSVVGDTLAKNIQYF
TRBJ2-7,TRBD2,TRBV7-2,CAGREGLLAGAYEQYF
TRBJ2-7,-,TRBV4-1,CASSQERQGSYEQYF
TRBJ1-6,-,TRBV20-1,CSARGAQNSPLHF
TRBJ2-7,TRBD1,TRBV29-1,CSVAGPGQGVQYF
TRBJ2-1,TRBD2,TRBV5-1,CASNPSGSYNEQFF
TRBJ2-1,-,TRBV4-1,CASSQPRGGRYNEQFF
TRBJ2-1,TRBD2,TRBV7-2,CASSYTGTRLNEQFF
TRBJ1-4,TRBD1,TRBV29-1,CSVGTAKNEKLFF
TRBJ1-2,TRBD1,TRBV10-3,CAIKTGADKYTF
TRBJ2-1,-,TRBV5-1,CASSLEAFSYNEQFF
TRBJ2-3,-,TRBV6-6,CASSSPLGSITDTQYF
TRBJ2-3,TRBD2,TRBV20-1,CSAGLGGRVPDTQYF
TRBJ1-1,-,TRBV5-1,CASSPHKSGEAFF
TRBJ2-7,-,TRBV3-1,CASSQASASSYEQYF
TRBJ2-3,-,TRBV18,CASSPSPLGDTQYF
TRBJ1-2,-,TRBV10-3,CAISEGFNYGYTF
TRBJ2-3,TRBD1,TRBV6-5,CASSLDRGLVTDTQYF
TRBJ2-4,-,TRBV27,CASSPGRPGNIQYF
TRBJ1-2,TRBD1,TRBV3-1,CASSLEDRQRSYTF
TRBJ2-1,TRBD2,TRBV7-9,CASSLVRGSSYNEQFF
TRBJ2-3,TRBD2,TRBV6-5,CASSYGTSGPTQYF
TRBJ1-6,-,TRBV4-1,CASSQVLWSPLHF
TRBJ1-6,TRBD1,TRBV7-6,CASSLKGQGGSPLHF
TRBJ1-2,-,TRBV7-2,CASSSDGGFVRYTF
TRBJ2-3,-,TRBV29-1,CSVVLAVTQYF
TRBJ1-5,-,TRBV7-2,CASSPGRAQPQHF